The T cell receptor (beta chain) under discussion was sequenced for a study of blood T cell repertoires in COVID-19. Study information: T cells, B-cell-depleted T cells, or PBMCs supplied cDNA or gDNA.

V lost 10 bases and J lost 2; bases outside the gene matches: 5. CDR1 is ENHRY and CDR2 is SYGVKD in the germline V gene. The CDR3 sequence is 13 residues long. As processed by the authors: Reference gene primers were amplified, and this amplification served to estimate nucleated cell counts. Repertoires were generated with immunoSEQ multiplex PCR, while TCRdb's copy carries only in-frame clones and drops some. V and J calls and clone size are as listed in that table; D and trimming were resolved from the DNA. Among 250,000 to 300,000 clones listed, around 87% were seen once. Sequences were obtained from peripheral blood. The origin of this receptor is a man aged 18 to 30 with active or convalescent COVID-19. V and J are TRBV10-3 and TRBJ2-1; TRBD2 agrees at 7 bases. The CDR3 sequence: CATLAVTYNEQFF. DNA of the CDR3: TGTGCCACCCTAGCGGTGACCTACAATGAGCAGTTCTTC.